The 22 T cell receptor beta chains in this list originate from one sample, sequenced in a study of cytomegalovirus exposure and HLA in healthy donors. Researchers ran the PCR with 60 Vbeta and 13 Jbeta primers. Some clones are missing from TCRdb's copy, which holds only in-frame ones; the method was immunoSEQ multiplex PCR. The sample shows under 250,000 clones, more than 70% of them seen only once. The specimen sequenced was PBMCs. These receptors were taken from a human donor in good health.

The chain couples TRBV7-9 to TRBJ2-5; TRBD2 matches 7 bases. Germline CDR1 is SEHNR and CDR2 is FQNEAQ (reference sequence). The junction had 3 bases not matched to a gene; V was cut back by 1 base and J by 4 bases. CDR3 length equals 14 residues. CDR3 bases: TGTGCCAGCAGCTTAGTGTCGGGAGGAGAGACCCAGTACTTC. It is translated as CASSLVSGGETQYF.

CDR3 protein: CATSSGQARQETQYF. CDR3 nucleotides: TGTGCCACCAGCAGTGGACAGGCTCGACAAGAGACCCAGTACTTC. The chain carries TRBV15 and TRBJ2-5, with TRBD1 identical over 7 bases. V lost 3 bases and J lost 2; bases outside the gene matches: 6. Germline CDR1 and CDR2: LNHNV and YYDKDF (reference sequence). The CDR3 contains 15 residues.

The chain carries TRBV27 and TRBJ1-3; TRBD1 agrees at 10 bases. The length of the CDR3 is 16 residues. Germline V gene lookup returns CDR1 MNHEY and CDR2 SMNVEV (reference sequence). The J segment lost 0 bases and the V segment lost 4 bases, leaving 3 bases of the junction unmatched. CDR3 coding DNA: TGTGCCAGCAGTTCGACAGGGGGCCACTCTGGAAACACCATATATTTT. Protein: CASSSTGGHSGNTIYF.

The rearrangement uses TRBV7-2 and TRBJ2-1; TRBD1 aligns across 7 bases. This CDR3 is 16 amino acids long. Looked up from germline, CDR1 is SGHTA and CDR2 is FQGNSA. V was clipped by 6 bases and J by 3 bases; unmatched bases: 11. CDR3 protein: CASRTWVGTDYNEQFF. Written as DNA, the CDR3 is TGTGCCAGCAGGACTTGGGTCGGGACAGACTACAATGAGCAGTTCTTC.

Here the CDR3 reads CASSFEGGKREGLENEQFF. The CDR3 region has the DNA TGTGCCAGCAGCTTTGAGGGCGGAAAGCGGGAGGGCCTGGAGAATGAGCAGTTCTTC. This chain connects TRBV11-3 to TRBJ2-1; 10 nucleotides align to TRBD2. Germline CDR1 and CDR2: SGHNT and YENEEA. V gave up 3 bases and J gave up 7 bases; unmatched junction bases: 18. The CDR3 extends over 19 amino acids.

The chain joins TRBV19 to TRBJ2-7; 11 bases map to TRBD2. V lost 5 bases, J lost 3 bases, and 6 bases stayed unmatched. Germline V lookup: CDR1 LNHDA, CDR2 SQIVND (reference sequence). The CDR3 runs to 15 residues. CDR3 residues: CASSAPGLAVYEQYF. Here the CDR3 DNA reads TGTGCCAGTAGTGCGCCGGGACTAGCGGTCTACGAGCAGTACTTC.

The chain carries TRBV9 and TRBJ2-3, with 7 bases identical to TRBD1. V lost 0 bases and J lost 3; bases outside the gene matches: 13. The CDR3 sequence is 18 residues long. Germline CDR1 SGDLS, CDR2 YYNGEE. The CDR3, as DNA: TGTGCCAGCAGCGTAGCTACAGGGGCCAGCGGTAGAACAGATACGCAGTATTTT. This codes for CASSVATGASGRTDTQYF. Using reference TRBV9 and TRBJ2-3 for the parts outside the CDR3, the full variable domain is DSGVTQTPKHLITATGQRVTLRCSPRSGDLSVYWYQQSLDQGLQFLIQYYNGEERAKGNILERFSAQQFPDLHSELNLSSLELGDSALYFCASSVATGASGRTDTQYFGPGTRLTVL.

This sequence joins TRBV29-1 and TRBJ2-7, with 11 nucleotides matching TRBD2. CDR1 and CDR2 (germline): SQVTM, ANQGSEA. The CDR3 contains 14 residues. J lost 0 bases, V lost 7 bases, and 5 bases had no gene match. CDR3 region: CSATGTSGSYEQYF. The CDR3 region has the DNA TGCAGCGCCACCGGGACTAGCGGCTCCTACGAGCAGTACTTC.

The rearrangement links TRBV7-9 to TRBJ2-5; D not certain. The germline V and J ends were trimmed by 3 bases and 5 bases, with 10 bases remaining between them. Germline CDR1 SEHNR, CDR2 FQNEAQ (reference sequence). The CDR3 totals 13 residues. The DNA of the CDR3 is TGTGCCAGCAGCTTGAGTGCCCATGAGACCCAGTACTTC. This encodes CASSLSAHETQYF.

This clone was picked up one time. The chain recombines TRBV7-2 with TRBJ1-1; D remains unclear. The germline V and J ends were trimmed by 0 bases and 6 bases, with 17 bases remaining between them. The CDR3 loop spans 16 amino acids. Germline lookup yields CDR1 SGHTA and CDR2 FQGNSA. The CDR3 bases are TGTGCCAGCAGCTTAGCGAGCGGGAGGAGGGTCGCTGAAGCTTTCTTT. Its protein is CASSLASGRRVAEAFF. The full variable domain, rest sourced from reference TRBV7-2 and TRBJ1-1, is GAGVSQSPSNKVTEKGKDVELRCDPISGHTALYWYRQSLGQGLEFLIYFQGNSAPDKSGLPSDRFSAERTGGSVSTLTIQRTQQEDSAVYLCASSLASGRRVAEAFFGQGTRLTVV.

This chain uses TRBV5-1 with TRBJ2-5, with TRBD1 matching over 9 bases. In germline, CDR1 is SGHRS, CDR2 YFSETQ. V gave up 6 bases and J gave up 5 bases; unmatched junction bases: 8. This CDR3 has 14 amino acids. The CDR3 DNA is TGCGCCAGCAACAGAGGGACAGGGTTGGAGACCCAGTACTTC. It translates to CASNRGTGLETQYF.

This clone has only one observation. This chain links TRBV5-1 with TRBJ1-2, with 7 bases fitting TRBD1. Germline assignment: CDR1 SGHRS and CDR2 YFSETQ. The CDR3 runs to 14 residues. V trimming: 0 bases; J trimming: 2 bases; junction bases outside the gene matches: 1. The CDR3 DNA is TGCGCCAGCAGCTTGGGGGACAGAAACTATGGCTACACCTTC. Translated: CASSLGDRNYGYTF.

This chain connects TRBV6-5 to TRBJ2-1, with 8 bases identical to TRBD2. Per germline, CDR1 MNHEY and CDR2 SVGAGI. CDR3 size: 16 residues. V dropped 2 bases and J dropped 0; count of bases not matched to a gene: 3. CDR3 coding DNA: TGTGCCAGCAGTTACGAACTAGCGGACTCCTACAATGAGCAGTTCTTC. This encodes CASSYELADSYNEQFF.

The chain links TRBV7-3 to TRBJ2-1; 8 positions match TRBD2. J lost 7 bases, V lost 4 bases, and 12 bases had no gene match. The CDR3 is made up of 16 amino acids. Germline V gene lookup returns CDR1 SGHTA and CDR2 FQGTGA. The CDR3 is CASSSSAVQRGNEQFF. DNA for the CDR3: TGTGCCAGCAGCTCTTCGGCCGTACAGCGGGGGAATGAGCAGTTCTTC.

The chain is built from TRBV28 and TRBJ2-3; D is possibly TRBD2 (7 bases). This CDR3 comprises 13 residues. Germline V CDR1 and CDR2: MDHEN, SYDVKM. Trimming removed 11 bases from V and 2 bases from J, with 14 bases in between. Written as DNA, the CDR3 is TGTGCCGGGGGGGGCTTCACCACAGATACGCAGTATTTT. It encodes CAGGGFTTDTQYF.

The V call is TRBV7-8, the J call TRBJ2-2; possible D gene TRBD2, 5 bases. CDR3 length: 12 amino acids. The germline V and J ends were trimmed by 8 bases and 6 bases, with 10 bases remaining between them. Germline V gene data show CDR1 as SGHVS and CDR2 as FQNEAQ. The CDR3 loop is CASARGPGELFF. CDR3 sequence (DNA): TGTGCCAGCGCCCGAGGGCCCGGGGAGCTGTTTTTT.

The V gene is TRBV28, the J gene TRBJ2-5; tentatively, D is TRBD1 (7 bases). Germline values: CDR1 MDHEN, CDR2 SYDVKM. The CDR3 totals 14 residues. Trimming cost V 6 bases and J 2 bases, with 13 bases left between them. In DNA form, the CDR3 reads TGTGCCAGCAGGGAATCAGGGGGGCAAGAGACCCAGTACTTC. Its protein product is CASRESGGQETQYF.

J is TRBJ2-1 and V is TRBV5-4, with 9 bases fitting TRBD2. This CDR3 is built from 15 residues. Trimming removed 10 bases from V and 4 bases from J; junction bases left unmatched: 12. In germline, CDR1 is SGHNT, CDR2 YYREEE (reference sequence). The CDR3 spells CAALVGGRGYNEQFF. Here the CDR3 DNA reads TGTGCCGCCCTAGTCGGCGGGAGGGGGTACAATGAGCAGTTCTTC.

The genes are TRBV18 and TRBJ2-2, with 8 bases fitting TRBD1. Germline values: CDR1 KGHSH, CDR2 LQKENI. The CDR3 covers 16 residues. The trim removed 6 bases at V and 4 bases at J, leaving 10 bases unmatched. CDR3 residues: CASSSGRGPLTGELFF. The CDR3 DNA sequence: TGTGCCAGCTCGTCAGGCAGGGGGCCTCTCACCGGGGAGCTGTTTTTT.

This chain joins TRBV2 and TRBJ2-7; the match to TRBD1 covers 12 bases. The CDR3 has 17 residues. V gave up 9 bases and J gave up 2 bases; unmatched junction bases: 14. CDR1 and CDR2 (germline): SNHLY, FYNNEI. The DNA for the CDR3 is TGTGCCAGTACCGGGACAGGGGGCGAGCGGACTCCCTACGAGCAGTACTTC. This translates into CASTGTGGERTPYEQYF.

The chain couples TRBV4-1 to TRBJ2-1; TRBD2 matches 13 bases. Germline V gives CDR1 MGHRA, CDR2 YSYEKL. V shed 3 bases, J shed 0 bases, and the junction held 11 bases outside the gene matches. The CDR3 totals 20 residues. CDR3 nucleotides: TGCGCCAGCAGCCAGGAAAAAATAGGGACTAGCGGGACCTCCTACAATGAGCAGTTCTTC. Translation gives CASSQEKIGTSGTSYNEQFF.

This chain connects TRBV14 to TRBJ2-3, with 8 nucleotides matching TRBD2. The CDR3 length is 16 residues. CDR1 SGHDN and CDR2 FVKESK come from the germline V gene. The junction had 7 bases not matched to a gene; V was cut back by 2 bases and J by 3 bases. CDR3 sequence (DNA): TGTGCCAGCAGCCAACCGTTATTAGCGGGAACAGATACGCAGTATTTT. This translates into CASSQPLLAGTDTQYF.